Listed here are 3 T cell receptor beta chains from one sample, sequenced in a study of PD-L1 blockade in urothelial cancer (dated by TCRdb to 2015 to 2018). The method behind the library was the immunoSEQ multiplex PCR assay. In its TCRdb copy, this immuneACCESS table keeps in-frame sequences only and misses some clones. Where compared with another copy, unresolved V genes explain less than half of these, and the others have no known cause. A total of about 29,000 clones appear in this sample, 84% of them only once. The leading ten clones occupy around 3% of the sample. This specimen's time point label, per the study, means: peripheral blood 6 weeks after treatment start. This material consisted of PBMCs, taken around atezolizumab (anti-PD-L1) treatment. The origin of the receptors is a man between 65 and 80 years old with urothelial cancer.

This clone occurred a few times. The chain carries TRBV5-8 and TRBJ2-3, with 12 bases matching TRBD1. Trimming removed 4 bases from V and 4 bases from J; junction bases left unmatched: 7. CDR1 is SGHTS and CDR2 is YDEGEE in the germline V gene. The CDR3 spans 16 residues. CDR3 region: CASSVPGQGASDTQYF. Here the CDR3 DNA reads TGTGCCAGCAGCGTCCCGGGACAGGGGGCTTCAGATACGCAGTATTTT.

V usage is TRBV7-3 and J usage is TRBJ1-3; D might be TRBD1 (5 bases). Per the germline V gene, CDR1 is SGHTA and CDR2 is FQGTGA. The CDR3 consists of 18 residues. V lost 5 bases to trimming and J lost 2 bases, with 22 bases between them. DNA for the CDR3: TGTGCCAGCAGCCCCCCCCCTCGGGGGGACCGCGCTGGAAACACCATATATTTT. Translating gives CASSPPPRGDRAGNTIYF.

This clone was counted a single time. The chain carries TRBV9 and TRBJ2-5; 8 nucleotides line up with TRBD2. The CDR3 runs 15 residues. CDR1 SGDLS and CDR2 YYNGEE come from the germline V gene. After removal of 3 bases from V and 4 bases from J, the junction contained 8 bases not matched to a gene. This CDR3 reads CASSGGGTSAETQYF. The CDR3 nucleotides are TGTGCCAGCAGCGGGGGGGGGACTAGTGCAGAGACCCAGTACTTC.